The TCR beta chain under discussion was sequenced for a study of T cell responses to AZD1222 COVID-19 vaccine. The CDR3 length is 16 residues. Germline values: CDR1 MDHEN, CDR2 SYDVKM. J gave up 6 bases and V 7 bases, and 14 bases lay outside the gene matches. Libraries were prepared by immunoSEQ multiplex PCR; TCRdb keeps only in-frame clonotypes and omits some of them. This sample has about 150,000 clones, with approximately 90% found just once. This clone was recorded only once. As yet, its antigen is unknown. Findings and limits, study-wide: Donor demographics were predominantly white British with a female majority; clonal diversity may be underestimated. Baseline serology detected seropositivity in only a handful of AZD1222 recipients. Spike-specific TCR breadth rose after two AZD1222 doses, and depth rose as well.

The chain links TRBV28 to TRBJ1-1; 10 nucleotides agree with TRBD1. The source is an adult in good health. The sequencing here drew on peripheral blood, taken on day 0 of MenACWY control vaccination. The CDR3 spells CASTVKFWTGGAEAFF. CDR3 DNA sequence: TGTGCCAGCACAGTAAAGTTTTGGACAGGGGGAGCTGAAGCTTTCTTT.